The clone carrying this TCR beta chain was counted ten times or more. Using its own MiXCR run on the RT-PCR reads, TCRdb lists one record per CDR3 protein. The table has almost 700,000 distinct CDR3 sequences, 12% to 15% seen once. Sequenced: memory CD4+ T cells from blood. The receptor's source is a female donor in good health, serving as a healthy control.

The CDR3 here is CASSYGVGGSYNEQFF. The CDR3, as DNA: TGTGCCAGCAGTTACGGGGTGGGAGGATCGTACAATGAGCAGTTCTTC. This chain connects TRBV6-5 to TRBJ2-1, with D perhaps matching TRBD2 (6 bases). Trimming took off 2 bases at V and 4 bases at J, with 15 bases between the two ends. CDR1 and CDR2 (germline): MNHEY, SVGAGI. The CDR3 runs to 16 residues.